This TCR beta chain was obtained from a study of cytomegalovirus exposure and HLA in healthy donors. Study-level background: A later analysis reported the roughly 130 validation repertoires used the same platform as the 666 first-cohort repertoires.

The method was immunoSEQ multiplex PCR; TCRdb's version includes in-frame clones alone and lacks a portion of them. The table includes roughly 130,000 clones, 90% detected once. V shed 5 bases, J shed 1 base, and the junction held 6 bases outside the gene matches. CDR1 is SGHNT and CDR2 is YYREEE in the germline V gene (reference sequence). This CDR3 region has 16 residues. To note about this clone: Its antigen is currently unknown.

General study results and limits: Researchers catalogued roughly 150 TCR beta chains as cytomegalovirus-associated. Later, an analysis found that TCR clusters from the first cohort tended to co-occur in the roughly 120 validation repertoires. Testing in vitro showed a few CMV-associated chains specific for CMV antigens.

This rearrangement joins TRBV5-4 to TRBJ2-2; 9 positions agree with TRBD1. This sequence was found in a woman aged 25 to 39 in good health and CMV-seropositive. Sequenced material: PBMCs. As DNA, the CDR3 is TGTGCCAGCAGATGGGGACAGGGTAGGAACACCGGGGAGCTGTTTTTT. Translation: CASRWGQGRNTGELFF.